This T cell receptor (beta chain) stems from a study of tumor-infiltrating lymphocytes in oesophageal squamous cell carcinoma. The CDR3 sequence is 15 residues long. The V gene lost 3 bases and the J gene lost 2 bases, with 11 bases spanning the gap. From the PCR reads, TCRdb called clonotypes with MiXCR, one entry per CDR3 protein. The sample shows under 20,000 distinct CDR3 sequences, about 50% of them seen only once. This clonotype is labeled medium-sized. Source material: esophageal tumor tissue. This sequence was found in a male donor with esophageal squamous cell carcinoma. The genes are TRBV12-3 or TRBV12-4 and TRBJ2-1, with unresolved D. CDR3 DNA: TGTGCCAGCAGTTTCGGTGACGGCACCTACAATGAGCAGTTCTTC. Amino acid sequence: CASSFGDGTYNEQFF.